These 13 T cell receptor beta chains share one sample of origin, sequenced in a study of cytomegalovirus exposure and HLA in healthy donors. Both 60 Vbeta primers and 13 Jbeta primers went into the PCR. TCRdb keeps only in-frame clones here, not all; method: immunoSEQ multiplex PCR. The sample contains tens of thousands of clones, around 73% of which appear only once. The sample taken for sequencing was PBMCs. These receptors were obtained from a woman between 40 and 55 years old in good health and CMV-seronegative.

The V gene is TRBV5-4, the J gene TRBJ2-3; 9 positions agree with TRBD2. After removal of 0 bases from V and 6 bases from J, the junction contained 5 bases not matched to a gene. CDR1 is SGHNT and CDR2 is YYREEE in the germline V gene (reference sequence). The CDR3 length is 15 residues. CDR3 region: CASSLGREGFDTQYF. The CDR3, as DNA: TGTGCCAGCAGCTTGGGGCGGGAGGGCTTCGATACGCAGTATTTT.

This clone occurred once. This chain uses TRBV10-2 with TRBJ2-2; 8 bases agree with TRBD2. CDR1 is WSHSY, CDR2 SAAADI, per germline. There are 15 residues in the CDR3. With V trimmed by 6 bases and J by 7 bases, 10 bases remained unmatched. The CDR3, as DNA: TGCGCCAGCAGCGGGAAAAGCGGGAGCGGCGGGGAGCTGTTTTTT. Translated, it gives CASSGKSGSGGELFF.

This clone has at least ten counts. The rearrangement joins TRBV5-1 to TRBJ2-2; 7 bases fit TRBD2. This CDR3 contains 16 residues. Germline assignment: CDR1 SGHRS and CDR2 YFSETQ. The ends lost 4 bases at V and 6 bases at J; junction bases unmatched: 12. CDR3 coding DNA: TGCGCCAGCAGCCCCCCTAGCGTGGGGGGGTCCGGGGAGCTGTTTTTT. It translates to CASSPPSVGGSGELFF.

The chain uses TRBV30 and TRBJ2-5, with D maybe TRBD1 (6 bases). The CDR3 spans 14 residues. The germline V gene has CDR1 GTSNPN and CDR2 SVGIG (reference sequence). V dropped 5 bases and J dropped 5 bases, with 18 bases sitting between them. CDR3 amino acids: CAWGRGGEGETQYF. For the CDR3, the DNA is TGTGCCTGGGGGCGAGGGGGAGAGGGGGAGACCCAGTACTTC.

The rearrangement links TRBV5-6 to TRBJ2-7; TRBD1 matches 8 bases. After removal of 3 bases from V and 4 bases from J, the junction contained 6 bases not matched to a gene. This CDR3 has 14 residues. Germline V gives CDR1 SGHDT, CDR2 YYEEEE. The chain's CDR3 is CASSSGTGLYEQYF. The CDR3 DNA follows: TGTGCCAGCAGCTCCGGGACAGGTCTATACGAGCAGTACTTC.

The rearrangement joins TRBV7-3 to TRBJ2-1, with 7 bases matching TRBD1. This CDR3 region has 15 residues. The germline gives CDR1 SGHTA, CDR2 FQGTGA. After removal of 4 bases from V and 2 bases from J, the junction contained 5 bases not matched to a gene. CDR3 protein: CASSSTGDTYNEQFF. Here the CDR3 DNA reads TGTGCCAGCAGCTCAACAGGGGACACCTACAATGAGCAGTTCTTC. Full variable domain (rest looked up from reference TRBV7-3 and TRBJ2-1): GAGVSQTPSNKVTEKGKYVELRCDPISGHTALYWYRQSLGQGPEFLIYFQGTGAADDSGLPNDRFFAVRPEGSVSTLKIQRTERGDSAVYLCASSSTGDTYNEQFFGPGTRLTVL.

The chain couples TRBV30 to TRBJ1-1, with D perhaps TRBD1 (5 bases). The CDR3 is 17 amino acids. Germline values: CDR1 GTSNPN, CDR2 SVGIG (reference sequence). The V and J ends lost 1 base and 0 bases respectively, with 18 bases between them. This CDR3 reads CAWSGVLGGALNTEAFF. The DNA for the CDR3 is TGTGCCTGGAGTGGGGTGTTGGGTGGGGCGCTGAACACTGAAGCTTTCTTT. The whole variable domain, remainder taken from reference TRBV30 and TRBJ1-1, is SQTIHQWPATLVQPVGSPLSLECTVEGTSNPNLYWYRQAAGRGLQLLFYSVGIGQISSEVPQNLSASRPQDRQFILSSKKLLLSDSGFYLCAWSGVLGGALNTEAFFGQGTRLTVV.

The rearrangement links TRBV7-2 to TRBJ2-1; no definite D call. Trimming took 5 bases from V and 4 from J, leaving 15 bases between them. The CDR3 sequence is 15 residues long. Germline CDR1 SGHTA, CDR2 FQGNSA. DNA of the CDR3: TGTGCCAGCAGCCCCGACGGGTCCTATTACAATGAGCAGTTCTTC. Translated: CASSPDGSYYNEQFF.

The CDR3 is CASSLALGRAQPQHF. The CDR3 DNA sequence: TGTGCCAGCAGCTTAGCGCTGGGCAGGGCACAGCCCCAGCATTTT. The chain uses TRBV7-2 and TRBJ1-5, with D maybe TRBD1 (5 bases). Trimming shortened V by 0 bases and J by 7 bases, and 13 bases separated the two germline ends. The CDR3 is 15 amino acids. From germline, CDR1 is SGHTA and CDR2 FQGNSA.

This clone was counted many times. The chain is built from TRBV28 and TRBJ2-7; a possible D gene is TRBD2 (5 bases). Per the germline V gene, CDR1 is MDHEN and CDR2 is SYDVKM. The CDR3 consists of 14 residues. Trimming took 3 bases from V and 6 from J, leaving 15 bases between them. The CDR3 protein is CASSFRPSMGEQYF. The CDR3 nucleotides are TGTGCCAGCAGTTTCCGGCCTAGCATGGGCGAGCAGTACTTC.

The rearrangement uses TRBV28 and TRBJ1-2; maybe TRBD1 (5 bases). CDR1 is MDHEN and CDR2 is SYDVKM in the germline V gene. Trimming pared 3 bases from V and 3 bases from J, leaving 14 bases between. This CDR3 is 15 amino acids long. CDR3 sequence reads: CASSFRGGGDYGYTF. The DNA for the CDR3 is TGTGCCAGCAGTTTTAGGGGCGGGGGGGACTATGGCTACACCTTC.

The J gene is TRBJ1-2, the V gene TRBV28, with D possibly TRBD1 on 6 matching bases. The CDR3 contains 15 residues. V lost 3 bases and J 1 base, leaving 12 bases between the germline ends. Per germline, CDR1 MDHEN and CDR2 SYDVKM. CDR3 sequence reads: CASSFLGADNYGYTF. CDR3 DNA sequence: TGTGCCAGCAGTTTTTTGGGGGCCGATAACTATGGCTACACCTTC.

This sequence joins TRBV28 and TRBJ2-3; D gene uncertain. The CDR3 consists of 13 residues. V lost 7 bases and J 2 bases, leaving 10 bases between the germline ends. From germline, CDR1 is MDHEN and CDR2 SYDVKM. This CDR3 is CASTPLSTDTQYF. DNA for the CDR3: TGTGCCAGCACCCCTTTATCCACAGATACGCAGTATTTT.